This note documents a single T cell receptor beta chain sequence. Produced via immunoSEQ multiplex PCR; TCRdb's table is partial and in-frame only. The sample shows about 85,000 clones, over 65% of them seen only once. The data originate from a study of PD-L1 blockade in urothelial cancer. Whole-study context: Samples came from 3 weeks, at the second dose, and 6 weeks into treatment.

Time point given: pretreatment peripheral blood. Disease in patients was locally advanced or metastatic urothelial carcinoma. This receptor was taken from a man in his sixties with urothelial cancer. Sequencing was performed on PBMCs, taken around atezolizumab (anti-PD-L1) treatment.

In nucleotides, the CDR3 is TGTGCCAGCAGACAGGGCTTTAGGGATGGCTACACCTTC. Its translation: CASRQGFRDGYTF. The genes are TRBV6-5 and TRBJ1-2; maybe TRBD1 (6 bases). Germline V lookup: CDR1 MNHEY, CDR2 SVGAGI. The CDR3 spans 13 residues. V lost 6 bases to trimming and J lost 6 bases, with 14 bases between them.